This TCR beta chain was identified in a study of blood T cells in healthy people across ages. CDR1 is SGHTA, CDR2 FQGNSA, per germline. The CDR3 sequence is 16 residues long. A second roughly 6 to 11 cycle PCR used barcoded and J-beta primers. MiXCR, applied by TCRdb to the 5' RACE reads, yields one record per CDR3 protein. The table records over 1.5 million distinct CDR3 sequences, roughly 49% of them present only once. The sequenced sample was blood. The origin of this receptor is a woman aged 40 to 55 in good health. V usage is TRBV7-2 and J usage is TRBJ2-7, with 11 bases fitting TRBD2. The closer fit of TRBJ2-5 to the DNA end suggests the J call may be wrong. In DNA form, the CDR3 reads TGTGCCAGCAGCTTAGCAGCTAGCGGGGGGCGGGAGACCCAGTACTTC. As protein: CASSLAASGGRETQYF.